This TCR beta chain stems from a study of blood T cells in healthy people across ages. A second PCR, run for roughly 7 to 11 cycles, used a sample-barcoded 5' primer plus a J-beta primer mix. MiXCR was run by TCRdb on the 5' RACE reads, yielding one entry per CDR3 protein. The top ten hold around 4% of the sample, which has some 1,500,000 distinct CDR3 sequences, about 42% seen once. This clonotype was seen a handful of times. This TCR came from a woman aged 18-29 years in good health. The sample comprised blood.

The CDR3, as DNA: TGTGCCAGCAGTGCAAGCAGGTTTCTCTACAATGAGCAGTTCTTC. Its protein product is CASSASRFLYNEQFF. The V gene is TRBV9, the J gene TRBJ2-1; unclear D gene. CDR3 length: 15 amino acids. V lost 5 bases and J 3 bases, leaving 15 bases between the germline ends. Germline CDR1 SGDLS, CDR2 YYNGEE.